Detailed here is one T cell receptor beta chain. The data were obtained in a study of blood T cell repertoires in COVID-19. Study details: There were acute and convalescent COVID-19 samples, and they came from the United States, Italy and Spain.

All enrollees were roughly 18 to 89 years old and from approximately 24 US areas. The study assigned cohorts using participant-reported clinical history. Germline CDR1 is SGHVS and CDR2 is FQNEAQ. This CDR3 region has 13 residues. J gave up 5 bases and V 8 bases, and 7 bases lay outside the gene matches. Original processing methods: Cell counts per sample came from amplifying reference gene primers. Sequenced by immunoSEQ multiplex PCR; TCRdb stores in-frame clones only, minus some. The V and J calls and clone size come from that table; D and trimming were worked out from the DNA. The sample includes about 250,000 clones, about nine tenths seen only once; the top ten take less than 4%.

The chain employs TRBV7-8 and TRBJ1-2; TRBD1 agrees at 8 bases. Sequenced material: PBMCs or T cells enriched from blood (not recorded which). This TCR derives from a woman aged 25-40 years with acute COVID-19. CDR3 sequence (DNA): TGTGCCAGCGGGCCAGGGGGCGGATATGGCTACACCTTC. Amino acids: CASGPGGGYGYTF.